One and the same sample provided the 3 T cell receptor beta chains below, sequenced in a study of regulatory T cells in long-lasting Graves disease. Building the TCR beta libraries relied on iRepertoire HTBI primers, and CDR3 regions underwent Arm-PCR. MiXCR, applied by TCRdb to the multiplex PCR reads, yields one record per CDR3 protein. Of hundreds of thousands of distinct CDR3 sequences listed, about a sixth are singletons. Time point reported: newly diagnosed GD, antithyroid drugs for less than 3 months. RNA isolated from PBMCs was used to make the TCR library. The specimen comprised peripheral blood mononuclear cells (PBMCs), sampled at new diagnosis, from a patient treated with antithyroid drugs. The receptors were sampled from a female donor with Graves disease.

This clonotype was found many times. The rearrangement joins TRBV9 to TRBJ1-1; D call uncertain. CDR1 is SGDLS and CDR2 is YYNGEE in the germline V gene. The CDR3 is 14 residues long. The V gene lost 0 bases and the J gene lost 2 bases, with 8 bases spanning the gap. The CDR3 loop reads CASSVEGRNTEAFF. DNA for the CDR3: TGTGCCAGCAGCGTAGAGGGCAGAAACACTGAAGCTTTCTTT. Supplemented by reference TRBV9 and TRBJ1-1, the full variable domain reads DSGVTQTPKHLITATGQRVTLRCSPRSGDLSVYWYQQSLDQGLQFLIQYYNGEERAKGNILERFSAQQFPDLHSELNLSSLELGDSALYFCASSVEGRNTEAFFGQGTRLTVV.

This clonotype was found many times. J is TRBJ2-3 and V is TRBV15, with 10 bases lining up with TRBD1. The CDR3 has 14 amino acids. Looked up from germline, CDR1 is LNHNV and CDR2 is YYDKDF (reference sequence). The V and J ends lost 6 bases and 1 base, in that order; junction bases with no gene match: 1. CDR3 loop: CATRGTGGTDTQYF. CDR3 DNA sequence: TGTGCCACCAGGGGGACAGGGGGCACAGATACGCAGTATTTT. Full variable domain (outside the CDR3, taken from reference TRBV15 and TRBJ2-3): DAMVIQNPRYQVTQFGKPVTLSCSQTLNHNVMYWYQQKSSQAPKLLFHYYDKDFNNEADTPDNFQSRRPNTSFCFLDIRSPGLGDTAMYLCATRGTGGTDTQYFGPGTRLTVL.

CDR3: CASSTHQWQLINYGYTF. The CDR3 nucleotides read TGTGCCAGTAGTACCCACCAGTGGCAGCTAATAAACTATGGCTACACCTTC. This chain connects TRBV19 to TRBJ1-2; D call uncertain. The ends were cut back, 4 bases at V and 2 bases at J, with 20 bases in the middle. This CDR3 has 17 amino acids. The germline V gene encodes CDR1 LNHDA and CDR2 SQIVND (reference sequence). The full variable domain, its missing parts supplied by reference TRBV19 and TRBJ1-2, is DGGITQSPKYLFRKEGQNVTLSCEQNLNHDAMYWYRQDPGQGLRLIYYSQIVNDFQKGDIAEGYSVSREKKESFPLTVTSAQKNPTAFYLCASSTHQWQLINYGYTFGSGTRLTVV.